These 6 T cell receptor beta chains came from one sample sequenced in a study of spatial heterogeneity in lung cancer. TCRdb re-called the 5' RACE reads with MiXCR, one entry per CDR3 protein. Of about 82,000 distinct CDR3 sequences detected, 10% to 15% appear once; the ten largest clones hold around 4.6%. Documented time point: sample taken at primary tumor resection. Whole RNA, which was extracted from tumor, nontumor lung tissue or frozen PBMC, was sequenced without any cell sorting. Source: PBMCs, taken at surgery. These receptors all stem from a male donor with early-stage non-small cell lung cancer.

This clonotype was counted between two and nine times. The CDR3 DNA follows: TGTGCCAGCAGCCAAGTCCCTTACGAGCAGTACTTC. As protein: CASSQVPYEQYF. The chain combines TRBV4-2 with TRBJ2-7; D remains ambiguous. Germline V gene sequence: CDR1 LGHNA, CDR2 YNFKEQ. The CDR3 runs to 12 residues. With 1 base removed from V and 4 bases from J, the gap between germline ends came to 5 bases.

This clonotype was observed a handful of times. This chain links TRBV19 with TRBJ1-2; D ambiguous. The CDR3 has 13 residues. Germline V gene data show CDR1 as LNHDA and CDR2 as SQIVND (reference sequence). V dropped 4 bases and J dropped 4 bases, with 10 bases sitting between them. The CDR3 loop reads CASSTSVGYGYTF. The CDR3 DNA follows: TGTGCCAGTAGTACGTCAGTCGGCTATGGCTACACCTTC.

The rearrangement uses TRBV5-1 and TRBJ2-5; D is ambiguous. This CDR3 is built from 12 residues. V was cut by 1 base and J by 2 bases, with 3 bases left in between. The germline V gene encodes CDR1 SGHRS and CDR2 YFSETQ. The CDR3 region has the DNA TGCGCCAGCAGCTTGTGGCAAGAGACCCAGTACTTC. This translates into CASSLWQETQYF.

This sequence joins TRBV10-2 and TRBJ1-1, with D unresolved. The V gene's germline CDR1 is WSHSY and CDR2 SAAADI. This CDR3 spans 14 amino acids. V lost 1 base and J lost 5, with 11 bases in between. The CDR3 DNA follows: TGCGCCAGCAGTGAGTGGAAGGGTGCGACTGAAGCTTTCTTT. Translating gives CASSEWKGATEAFF.

The chain is built from TRBV6-1 and TRBJ1-5; no reliable D call. The ends were cut back, 11 bases at V and 3 bases at J, with 14 bases in the middle. The CDR3 loop spans 13 amino acids. Germline CDR1 reads MNHNS; CDR2 reads SASEGT. CDR3 nucleotide sequence: TGTGCCGGGAAGAGTTTTGACAATCAGCCCCAGCATTTT. As protein: CAGKSFDNQPQHF.

V is TRBV6-1 and J is TRBJ2-5; 10 positions agree with TRBD1. The CDR3 spans 14 residues. Germline V gives CDR1 MNHNS, CDR2 SASEGT. V shed 8 bases and J 6 bases; nucleotides not matched to a gene: 9. CDR3 amino acids: CASGDRGGRKTQYF. CDR3 nucleotides: TGTGCCAGCGGGGACAGGGGTGGGAGAAAGACCCAGTACTTC.